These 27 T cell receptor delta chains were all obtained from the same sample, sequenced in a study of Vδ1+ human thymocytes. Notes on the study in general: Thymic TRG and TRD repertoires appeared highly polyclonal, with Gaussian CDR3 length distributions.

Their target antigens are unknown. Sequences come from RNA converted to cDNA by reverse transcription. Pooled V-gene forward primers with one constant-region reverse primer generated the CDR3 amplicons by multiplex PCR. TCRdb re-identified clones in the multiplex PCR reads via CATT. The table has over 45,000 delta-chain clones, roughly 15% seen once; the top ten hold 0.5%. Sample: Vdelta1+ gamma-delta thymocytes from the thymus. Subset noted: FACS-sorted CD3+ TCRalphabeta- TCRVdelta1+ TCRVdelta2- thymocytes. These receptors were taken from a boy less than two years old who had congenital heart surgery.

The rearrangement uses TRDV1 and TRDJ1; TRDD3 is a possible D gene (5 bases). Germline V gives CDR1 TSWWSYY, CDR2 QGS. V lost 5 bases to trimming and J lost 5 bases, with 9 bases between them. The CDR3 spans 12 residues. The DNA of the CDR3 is TGTGCTCTTGGGCTAGGGGGGGATAAACTCATCTTT. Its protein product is CALGLGGDKLIF.

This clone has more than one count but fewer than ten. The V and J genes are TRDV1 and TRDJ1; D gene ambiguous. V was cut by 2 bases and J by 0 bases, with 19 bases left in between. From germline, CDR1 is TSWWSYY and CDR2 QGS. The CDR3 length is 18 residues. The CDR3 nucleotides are TGTGCTCTTGGGGAAAGTTCTGCCAGGACCCCGTACACCGATAAACTCATCTTT. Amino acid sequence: CALGESSARTPYTDKLIF.

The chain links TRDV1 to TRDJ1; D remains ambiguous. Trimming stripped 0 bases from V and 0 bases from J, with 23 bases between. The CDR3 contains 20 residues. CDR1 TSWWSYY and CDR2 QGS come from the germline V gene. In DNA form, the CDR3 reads TGTGCTCTTGGGGAACTTAGAGCTACTGCGAATTACCCTTACACCGATAAACTCATCTTT. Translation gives CALGELRATANYPYTDKLIF.

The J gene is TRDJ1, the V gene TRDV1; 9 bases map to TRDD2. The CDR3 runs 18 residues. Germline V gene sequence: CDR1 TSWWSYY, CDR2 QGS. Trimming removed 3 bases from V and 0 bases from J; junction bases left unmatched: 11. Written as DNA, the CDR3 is TGTGCTCTTGGGGACGGCCTTCCTACGGGGGCCTACACCGATAAACTCATCTTT. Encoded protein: CALGDGLPTGAYTDKLIF.

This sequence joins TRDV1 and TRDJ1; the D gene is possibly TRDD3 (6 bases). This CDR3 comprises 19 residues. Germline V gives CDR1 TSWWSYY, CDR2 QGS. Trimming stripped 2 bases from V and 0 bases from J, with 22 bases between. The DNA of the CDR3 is TGTGCTCTTGGGGAAGGGCTCCGGGGGACCCGCGTGGACACCGATAAACTCATCTTT. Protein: CALGEGLRGTRVDTDKLIF.

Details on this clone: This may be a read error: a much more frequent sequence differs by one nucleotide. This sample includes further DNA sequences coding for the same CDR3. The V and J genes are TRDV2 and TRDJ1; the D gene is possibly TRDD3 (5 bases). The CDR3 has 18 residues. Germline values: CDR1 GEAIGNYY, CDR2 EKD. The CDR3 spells CACDDFPRTGRYTDKLIF. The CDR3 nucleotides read TGTGCCTGTGACGATTTCCCTCGTACTGGCAGGTACACCGATAAGCTCATCTTT.

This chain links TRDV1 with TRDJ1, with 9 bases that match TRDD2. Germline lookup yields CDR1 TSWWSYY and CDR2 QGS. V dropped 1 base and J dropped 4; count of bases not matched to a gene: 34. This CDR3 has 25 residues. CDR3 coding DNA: TGTGCTCTTGGGGAACGAAGGCCTTCCTACGAGAAGGGTAGGGCTAGAGGCCGGGGGATCGATAAACTCATCTTT. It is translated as CALGERRPSYEKGRARGRGIDKLIF.

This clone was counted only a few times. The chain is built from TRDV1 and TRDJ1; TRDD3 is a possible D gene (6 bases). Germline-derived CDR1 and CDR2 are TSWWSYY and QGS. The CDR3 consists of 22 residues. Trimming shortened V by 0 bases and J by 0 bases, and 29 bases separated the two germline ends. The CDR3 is CALGELRKAFGLLGVYTDKLIF. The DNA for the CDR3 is TGTGCTCTTGGGGAACTAAGGAAGGCCTTCGGACTACTGGGCGTGTACACCGATAAACTCATCTTT.

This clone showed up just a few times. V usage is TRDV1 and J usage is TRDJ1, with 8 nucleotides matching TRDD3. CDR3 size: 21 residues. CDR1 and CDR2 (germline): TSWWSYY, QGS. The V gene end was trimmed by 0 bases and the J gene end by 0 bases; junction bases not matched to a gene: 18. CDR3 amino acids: CALGELPPLKRGILYTDKLIF. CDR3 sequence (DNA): TGTGCTCTTGGGGAACTCCCCCCCCTTAAGAGGGGGATATTGTACACCGATAAACTCATCTTT.

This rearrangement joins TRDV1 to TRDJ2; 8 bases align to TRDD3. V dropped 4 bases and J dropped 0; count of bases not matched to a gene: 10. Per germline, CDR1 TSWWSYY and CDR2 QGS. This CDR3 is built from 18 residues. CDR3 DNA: TGTGCTCTTGGGGCACTTTGGGGATACTTGCCTTTGACAGCACAACTCTTCTTT. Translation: CALGALWGYLPLTAQLFF.

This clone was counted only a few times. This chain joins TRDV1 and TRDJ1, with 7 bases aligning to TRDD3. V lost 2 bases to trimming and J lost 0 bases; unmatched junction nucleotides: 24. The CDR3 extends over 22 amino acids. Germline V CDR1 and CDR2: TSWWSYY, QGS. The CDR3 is CALGEIWVLNWGHSFHTDKLIF. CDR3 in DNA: TGTGCTCTTGGGGAAATCTGGGTACTAAACTGGGGCCATTCCTTTCACACCGATAAACTCATCTTT.

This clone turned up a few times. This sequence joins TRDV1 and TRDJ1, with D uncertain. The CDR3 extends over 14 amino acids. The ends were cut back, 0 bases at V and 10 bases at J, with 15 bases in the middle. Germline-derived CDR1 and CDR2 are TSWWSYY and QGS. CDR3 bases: TGTGCTCTTGGGGAACTAGTATCCCTGTTTGGACTCATCTTT. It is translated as CALGELVSLFGLIF.

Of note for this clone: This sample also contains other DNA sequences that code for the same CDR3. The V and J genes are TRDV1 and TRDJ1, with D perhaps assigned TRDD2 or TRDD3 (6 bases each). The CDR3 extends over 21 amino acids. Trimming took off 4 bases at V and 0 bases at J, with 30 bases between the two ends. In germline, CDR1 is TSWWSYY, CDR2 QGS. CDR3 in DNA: TGTGCTCTTGGGGTGTCCTTCCCCCACCCAGGCTGGATACCTTACACCGATAAACTCATCTTT. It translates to CALGVSFPHPGWIPYTDKLIF.

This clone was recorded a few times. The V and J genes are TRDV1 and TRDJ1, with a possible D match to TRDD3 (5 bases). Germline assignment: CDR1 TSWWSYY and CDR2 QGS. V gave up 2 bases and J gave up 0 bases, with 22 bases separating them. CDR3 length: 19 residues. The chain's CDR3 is CALGESRGALRRYTDKLIF. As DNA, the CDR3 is TGTGCTCTTGGGGAATCTAGGGGGGCACTCCGACGTTACACCGATAAACTCATCTTT.

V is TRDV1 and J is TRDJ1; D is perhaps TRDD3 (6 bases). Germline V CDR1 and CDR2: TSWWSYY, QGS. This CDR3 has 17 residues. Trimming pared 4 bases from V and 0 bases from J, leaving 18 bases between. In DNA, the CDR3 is TGTGCTCTTGGGGGTGGCTGGGGACCCCTGTACACCGATAAACTCATCTTT. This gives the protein CALGGGWGPLYTDKLIF.

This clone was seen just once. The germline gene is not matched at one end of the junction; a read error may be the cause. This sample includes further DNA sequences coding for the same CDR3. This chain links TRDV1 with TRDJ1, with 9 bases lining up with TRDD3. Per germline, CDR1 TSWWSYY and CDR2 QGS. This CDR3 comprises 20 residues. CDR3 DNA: TGTGCTCTTGGTGAACTCCCCGTCTGGGGGATCCAGTCTTACACCGATAAACTCATCTTT. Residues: CALGELPVWGIQSYTDKLIF.

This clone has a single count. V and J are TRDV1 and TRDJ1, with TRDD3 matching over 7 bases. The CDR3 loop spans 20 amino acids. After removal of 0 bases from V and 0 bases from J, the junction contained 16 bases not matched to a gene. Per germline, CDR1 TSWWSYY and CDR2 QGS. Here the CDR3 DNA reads TGTGCTCTTGGGGAACTCTTCCCCTACTGGGGCGGGGGGTACACCGATAAACTCATCTTT. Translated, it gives CALGELFPYWGGGYTDKLIF.

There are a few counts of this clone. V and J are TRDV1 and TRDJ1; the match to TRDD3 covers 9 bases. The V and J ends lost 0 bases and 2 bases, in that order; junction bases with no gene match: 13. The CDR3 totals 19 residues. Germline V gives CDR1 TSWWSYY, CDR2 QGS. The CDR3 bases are TGTGCTCTTGGGGAACTGTCCCTGGGGGATTCACTGGGAACCGATAAACTCATCTTT. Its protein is CALGELSLGDSLGTDKLIF.

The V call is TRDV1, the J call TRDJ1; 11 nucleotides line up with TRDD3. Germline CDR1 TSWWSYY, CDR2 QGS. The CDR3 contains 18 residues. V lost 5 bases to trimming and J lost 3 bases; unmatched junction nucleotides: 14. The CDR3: CALGSEGLGDNRSDKLIF. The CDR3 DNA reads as TGTGCTCTTGGGTCAGAGGGACTGGGGGATAATCGGTCCGATAAACTCATCTTT.

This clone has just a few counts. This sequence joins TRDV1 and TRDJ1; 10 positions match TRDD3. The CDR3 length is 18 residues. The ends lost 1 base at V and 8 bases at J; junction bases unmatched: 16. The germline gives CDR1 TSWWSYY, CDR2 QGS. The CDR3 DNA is TGTGCTCTTGGGGAACCACTAGGGGGATACGAAGTTACCCAGAAACTCATCTTT. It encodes CALGEPLGGYEVTQKLIF.

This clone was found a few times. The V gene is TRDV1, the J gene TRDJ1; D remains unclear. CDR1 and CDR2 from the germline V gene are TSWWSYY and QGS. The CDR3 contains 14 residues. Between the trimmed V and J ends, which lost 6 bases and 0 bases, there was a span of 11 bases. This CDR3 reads CALGHGGYTDKLIF. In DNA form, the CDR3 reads TGTGCTCTTGGCCACGGTGGATACACCGATAAACTCATCTTT.

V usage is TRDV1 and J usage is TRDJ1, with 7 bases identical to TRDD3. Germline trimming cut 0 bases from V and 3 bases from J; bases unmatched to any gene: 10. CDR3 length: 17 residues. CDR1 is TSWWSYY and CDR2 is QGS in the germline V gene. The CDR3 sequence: CALGELFSRGIADKLIF. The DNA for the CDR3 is TGTGCTCTTGGGGAACTTTTTTCGAGGGGGATCGCCGATAAACTCATCTTT.

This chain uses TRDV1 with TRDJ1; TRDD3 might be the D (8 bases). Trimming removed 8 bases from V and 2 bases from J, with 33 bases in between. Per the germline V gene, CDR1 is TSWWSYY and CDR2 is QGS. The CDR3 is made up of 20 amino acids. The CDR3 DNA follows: TGTGCTCTTCGGATTCCTACCGCTTTACTGGGGGTCCGCTGGACCGATAAACTCATCTTT. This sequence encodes CALRIPTALLGVRWTDKLIF.

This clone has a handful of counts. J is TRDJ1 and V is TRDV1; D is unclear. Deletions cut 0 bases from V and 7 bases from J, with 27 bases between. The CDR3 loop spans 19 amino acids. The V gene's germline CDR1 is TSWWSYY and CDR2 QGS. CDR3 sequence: CALGELQQAISPLLFKLIF. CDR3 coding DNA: TGTGCTCTTGGGGAACTTCAGCAGGCAATCTCCCCCCTGCTTTTTAAACTCATCTTT.

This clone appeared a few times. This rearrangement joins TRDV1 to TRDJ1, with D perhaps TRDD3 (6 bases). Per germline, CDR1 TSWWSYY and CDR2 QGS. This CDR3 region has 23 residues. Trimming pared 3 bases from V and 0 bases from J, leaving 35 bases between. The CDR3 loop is CALGEGFVSPVWGNGPYTDKLIF. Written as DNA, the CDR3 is TGTGCTCTTGGGGAGGGTTTCGTAAGCCCCGTCTGGGGAAATGGTCCATACACCGATAAACTCATCTTT.

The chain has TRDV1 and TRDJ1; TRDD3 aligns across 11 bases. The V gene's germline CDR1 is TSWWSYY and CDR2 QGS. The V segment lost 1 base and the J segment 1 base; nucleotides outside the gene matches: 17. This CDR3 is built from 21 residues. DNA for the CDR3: TGTGCTCTTGGGGAACGTTCCTACAGTGGGGGATACGTGGAGTGCACCGATAAACTCATCTTT. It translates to CALGERSYSGGYVECTDKLIF.

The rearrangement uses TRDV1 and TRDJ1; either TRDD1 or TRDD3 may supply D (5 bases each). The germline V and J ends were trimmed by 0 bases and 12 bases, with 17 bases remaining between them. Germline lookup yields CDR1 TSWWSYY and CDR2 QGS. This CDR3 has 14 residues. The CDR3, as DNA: TGTGCTCTTGGGGAACTATACGTTAATGCGAAATTCATCTTT. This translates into CALGELYVNAKFIF.